Many counts were recorded for the clone carrying this TCR beta chain. The sample belongs to a study of T-cell reconstitution after alpha-beta-depleted transplantation in children. This CDR3 spans 16 amino acids. V dropped 4 bases and J dropped 1 base, with 16 bases sitting between them. Per the germline V gene, CDR1 is SGHKS and CDR2 is YYEKEE (reference sequence). Preparation of the TCRbeta library was carried out with unique molecular identifiers. TCRdb analysed the PCR reads with MiXCR anew, one entry per CDR3 protein. The repertoire has about 360,000 distinct CDR3 sequences, 10% to 15% of them found once; the top ten carry 3.5% to 4.5%.

This chain links TRBV5-5 with TRBJ2-3, with D perhaps matching TRBD1 (6 bases). Sample: PBMCs, taken from the stem cell graft. This sequence originates from a human donor who donated a stem cell graft to a child with Fanconi anemia. The CDR3 region has the DNA TGTGCCAGCAGCAATACCGGGACAATAGGCACAGATACGCAGTATTTT. It encodes CASSNTGTIGTDTQYF.